What follows are 29 T cell receptor beta chains derived from one specimen sequenced in a study of pediatric ulcerative colitis. Produced via immunoSEQ multiplex PCR; TCRdb's table is partial and in-frame only. The top ten hold 3% to 4.5% of the sample, which has around 64,000 clones, roughly nine tenths seen once. The sample taken for sequencing was blood. These receptors all stem from a boy between 10 and 17 years old with severe ulcerative colitis.

This clone was counted between two and nine times. This CDR3 is CASSLGQGPVTGELFF. CDR3 nucleotides: TGTGCCAGTAGTTTGGGACAGGGACCGGTCACCGGGGAGCTGTTTTTT. This chain uses TRBV19 with TRBJ2-2, with 9 bases aligning to TRBD1. The CDR3 is 16 residues long. V lost 5 bases, J lost 4 bases, and 8 bases stayed unmatched. Germline loops: CDR1 LNHDA, CDR2 SQIVND (reference sequence).

V gene TRBV5-6 combines with J gene TRBJ2-7; maybe TRBD2 (5 bases). Trimming took off 1 base at V and 7 bases at J, with 12 bases between the two ends. The germline CDR1 and CDR2 sequences are SGHDT and YYEEEE. The CDR3 is made up of 13 amino acids. CDR3 in DNA: TGTGCCAGCAGCTTGTTAACTAGAAGAGAGCAGTACTTC. Protein: CASSLLTRREQYF.

This clone was counted between two and nine times. The sample carries other DNA sequences with the same CDR3. J is TRBJ1-3 and V is TRBV29-1; D possibly corresponds to TRBD1 (5 bases). Trimming stripped 5 bases from V and 3 bases from J, with 14 bases between. This CDR3 comprises 14 residues. Germline CDR1 reads SQVTM; CDR2 reads ANQGSEA. In nucleotides, the CDR3 is TGCAGCGTTCTGTTTGGGGGAAGTGGAAACACCATATATTTT. Amino acid sequence: CSVLFGGSGNTIYF.

The chain couples TRBV2 to TRBJ2-5; D is unresolved. The ends were cut back, 8 bases at V and 2 bases at J, with 12 bases in the middle. From germline, CDR1 is SNHLY and CDR2 FYNNEI. The CDR3 length is 13 residues. In DNA, the CDR3 is TGTGCCAGCCCTGAGCCAAATCAAGAGACCCAGTACTTC. Translated, it gives CASPEPNQETQYF.

About this clone: One end of the junction is discordant with germline, which a read error may explain. V and J are TRBV30 and TRBJ2-1; D unresolved. This CDR3 has 13 amino acids. Germline-derived CDR1 and CDR2 are GTSNPN and SVGIG (reference sequence). This chain's CDR3 is CAWKVGSSNEQFF. The CDR3 DNA is TGTGCCTGGAAGGTTGGATCCTCCAATGAGCAGTTCTTC.

The chain uses TRBV7-9 and TRBJ2-5; 9 bases map to TRBD2. This CDR3 comprises 15 residues. The V and J ends lost 5 bases and 5 bases, in that order; junction bases with no gene match: 9. Per the germline V gene, CDR1 is SEHNR and CDR2 is FQNEAQ (reference sequence). CDR3 in DNA: TGTGCCAGCAGCGGTACTTGGGCGGGAGGGGAGACCCAGTACTTC. The encoded protein is CASSGTWAGGETQYF.

The chain is built from TRBV11-2 and TRBJ2-3; D remains ambiguous. CDR1 and CDR2 from the germline V gene are SGHAT and FQNNGV. Trimming cost V 10 bases and J 2 bases, with 10 bases left between them. This CDR3 has 12 amino acids. The CDR3 sequence: CATNRFTDTQYF. The CDR3 coding sequence is TGTGCCACGAACAGATTCACAGATACGCAGTATTTT.

The chain is built from TRBV2 and TRBJ1-3; D call uncertain. The CDR3 has 14 amino acids. V shed 0 bases and J shed 4 bases, with 7 bases lying between them. CDR1 is SNHLY and CDR2 is FYNNEI in the germline V gene. The CDR3 coding sequence is TGTGCCAGCAGTGAAGCAACAGCCGGAAACACCATATATTTT. Its protein is CASSEATAGNTIYF.

As to this clone: Other DNA variants within this sample encode the same CDR3. The chain employs TRBV25-1 and TRBJ2-7; D unclear. This CDR3 contains 11 residues. CDR1 and CDR2 (germline): MGHDK, SYGVNS. Trimming pared 2 bases from V and 4 bases from J, leaving 3 bases between. The CDR3, as DNA: TGTGCCAGCAGTGAAGGGTACGAGCAGTACTTC. This gives the protein CASSEGYEQYF.

The V call is TRBV4-3, the J call TRBJ2-1; 11 nucleotides match TRBD2. Germline CDR1 is LGHNA and CDR2 is YSLEER. The CDR3 covers 16 residues. J was trimmed by 6 bases and V by 0 bases; bases with no gene match: 4. CDR3 sequence (DNA): TGCGCCAGCAGCCAAGATACTAGCGGGAGTAGCAATGAGCAGTTCTTC. It translates to CASSQDTSGSSNEQFF.

J is TRBJ2-1 and V is TRBV19; D is unclear. With 4 bases removed from V and 3 bases from J, the gap between germline ends came to 10 bases. From germline, CDR1 is LNHDA and CDR2 SQIVND (reference sequence). The CDR3 is made up of 14 amino acids. The DNA of the CDR3 is TGTGCCAGTAGTACCGCCGAGTACTACAATGAGCAGTTCTTC. This codes for CASSTAEYYNEQFF.

V gene TRBV27 combines with J gene TRBJ1-3, with D maybe TRBD1 (5 bases). Near its end, the DNA agrees better with TRBJ2-2, so the J call may be wrong. The CDR3 has 14 amino acids. The germline CDR1 and CDR2 sequences are MNHEY and SMNVEV (reference sequence). CDR3: CASSPDRPTGELFF. For the CDR3, the DNA is TGTGCCAGCAGTCCAGACAGACCTACCGGGGAGCTGTTTTTT.

This chain uses TRBV11-2 with TRBJ2-1, with D maybe TRBD2 (6 bases). CDR3 length: 16 amino acids. Germline CDR1 is SGHAT and CDR2 is FQNNGV. Trimming shortened V by 2 bases and J by 2 bases, and 13 bases separated the two germline ends. CDR3 region: CASSLSAGSPYNEQFF. The CDR3 bases are TGTGCCAGCAGCTTATCGGCGGGGTCGCCCTACAATGAGCAGTTCTTC. Filled out from reference TRBV11-2 and TRBJ2-1, the complete variable domain reads EAGVAQSPRYKIIEKRQSVAFWCNPISGHATLYWYQQILGQGPKLLIQFQNNGVVDDSQLPKDRFSAERLKGVDSTLKIQPAKLEDSAVYLCASSLSAGSPYNEQFFGPGTRLTVL.

The chain combines TRBV5-1 with TRBJ2-7; no clear D gene. The CDR3 is made up of 16 amino acids. V lost 0 bases to trimming and J lost 2 bases, with 15 bases between them. Looked up from germline, CDR1 is SGHRS and CDR2 is YFSETQ. CDR3 residues: CASSLDSELLTYEQYF. The CDR3 nucleotides read TGCGCCAGCAGCTTGGATTCAGAACTCTTAACCTACGAGCAGTACTTC. The full variable domain, with the rest looked up from reference TRBV5-1 and TRBJ2-7, is KAGVTQTPRYLIKTRGQQVTLSCSPISGHRSVSWYQQTPGQGLQFLFEYFSETQRNKGNFPGRFSGRQFSNSRSEMNVSTLELGDSALYLCASSLDSELLTYEQYFGPGTRLTVT.

V gene TRBV6-6 combines with J gene TRBJ2-3; TRBD2 matches at 13 bases. The CDR3 extends over 15 amino acids. Germline loops: CDR1 MNHNY, CDR2 SVGAGI (reference sequence). Germline trimming cut 6 bases from V and 6 bases from J; bases unmatched to any gene: 6. The CDR3: CASSRLAGGLDTQYF. DNA for the CDR3: TGTGCCAGCAGCCGACTAGCGGGAGGTCTGGATACGCAGTATTTT.

This chain joins TRBV19 and TRBJ2-7; weak D call: TRBD2 (5 bases). V shed 1 base and J shed 2 bases, with 9 bases lying between them. CDR1 is LNHDA and CDR2 is SQIVND in the germline V gene (reference sequence). The CDR3 is 14 amino acids. CDR3 sequence (DNA): TGTGCCAGTAGTATAGGCCGGGGAGCCTACGAGCAGTACTTC. It translates to CASSIGRGAYEQYF.

This chain joins TRBV12-2 and TRBJ1-2; the DNA was not used to check the table's D call, TRBD1. TRBV12-2 corresponds to a pseudogene. This CDR3 spans 23 amino acids. CDR3 residues: CASRLVNPGKAPGQGGLNYGYTF. CDR3 DNA sequence: TGTGCAAGTCGCTTAGTGAACCCCGGGAAGGCACCGGGACAGGGGGGCCTTAACTATGGCTACACCTTC.

J is TRBJ1-1 and V is TRBV10-2; D is uncertain. Looked up from germline, CDR1 is WSHSY and CDR2 is SAAADI. Trimming took 4 bases from V and 4 from J, leaving 13 bases between them. This CDR3 has 14 amino acids. CDR3 protein: CASSVTSGGTEAFF. The CDR3 bases are TGCGCCAGCAGTGTTACGTCGGGTGGCACTGAAGCTTTCTTT.

The V gene is TRBV6-5, the J gene TRBJ1-1; TRBD1 is a possible D gene (5 bases). CDR3 length: 15 amino acids. The V and J ends lost 6 bases and 0 bases respectively, with 14 bases between them. Germline loops: CDR1 MNHEY, CDR2 SVGAGI. The CDR3 DNA reads as TGTGCCAGCAGGCCCTTGGGGGGGATGAACACTGAAGCTTTCTTT. It yields the protein CASRPLGGMNTEAFF.

The chain uses TRBV5-1 and TRBJ2-7; D not certain. Germline values: CDR1 SGHRS, CDR2 YFSETQ. Trimming removed 0 bases from V and 4 bases from J, with 14 bases in between. CDR3 length: 15 amino acids. In DNA, the CDR3 is TGCGCCAGCAGCTTGGGGGCCCTGGACCAATACGAGCAGTACTTC. The encoded protein is CASSLGALDQYEQYF.

J is TRBJ2-1 and V is TRBV4-1; D may match TRBD1 or TRBD2 (5 bases each). Germline V CDR1 and CDR2: MGHRA, YSYEKL. The CDR3 loop spans 16 amino acids. Trimming stripped 2 bases from V and 8 bases from J, with 19 bases between. Written as DNA, the CDR3 is TGCGCCAGCAGCCAAATTCCGGGGCCCCTTCTCGATGAGCAGTTCTTC. As protein: CASSQIPGPLLDEQFF.

The chain couples TRBV18 to TRBJ2-7; 11 bases are shared with TRBD2. CDR3 size: 16 residues. After removal of 1 base from V and 6 bases from J, the junction contained 8 bases not matched to a gene. Looked up from germline, CDR1 is KGHSH and CDR2 is LQKENI. The CDR3 nucleotides are TGTGCCAGCTCACCACAACTAGCGGGAGAGGGTAGCGAGCAGTACTTC. This codes for CASSPQLAGEGSEQYF.

V and J are TRBV5-6 and TRBJ2-1; D remains unclear. Trimming stripped 0 bases from V and 9 bases from J, with 7 bases between. CDR3 length equals 12 residues. The germline V gene encodes CDR1 SGHDT and CDR2 YYEEEE. The CDR3 coding sequence is TGTGCCAGCAGCTTGGCCGTGGGTGAGCAGTTCTTC. Translated, it gives CASSLAVGEQFF.

The chain is built from TRBV14 and TRBJ2-1; D gene uncertain. V gave up 3 bases and J gave up 10 bases, with 10 bases separating them. Germline V gene data show CDR1 as SGHDN and CDR2 as FVKESK. The CDR3 covers 12 residues. The CDR3 is CASSHVVREQFF. DNA for the CDR3: TGTGCCAGCAGCCATGTTGTTCGGGAGCAGTTCTTC.

The chain carries TRBV10-3 and TRBJ2-3, with 12 bases that match TRBD2. With V trimmed by 6 bases and J by 6 bases, 7 bases remained unmatched. The CDR3 runs to 15 residues. Germline CDR1 and CDR2: ENHRY and SYGVKD. In nucleotides, the CDR3 is TGTGCCATCAGGGAACTAGCGGGAGGTTCCGATACGCAGTATTTT. This translates into CAIRELAGGSDTQYF.

The chain links TRBV6-5 to TRBJ1-1; D gene unclear. The germline V gene encodes CDR1 MNHEY and CDR2 SVGAGI. The CDR3 has 15 amino acids. Trimming removed 10 bases at V and 4 bases at J, with 22 bases between. The DNA of the CDR3 is TGTGCCACCCACTCCCGGGCGGCTTCGAGCACTGAAGCTTTCTTT. Its protein is CATHSRAASSTEAFF.

The gene calls are TRBV10-2 and TRBJ2-2, with 10 bases that match TRBD2. Germline CDR1 is WSHSY and CDR2 is SAAADI. The ends lost 6 bases at V and 6 bases at J; junction bases unmatched: 4. CDR3 length: 14 residues. The DNA for the CDR3 is TGCGCCAGCAGGCTAGCGGGAGCTGCCGGGGAGCTGTTTTTT. Translated, it gives CASRLAGAAGELFF.

The chain combines TRBV29-1 with TRBJ2-5; D might be TRBD1 (5 bases). CDR1 is SQVTM and CDR2 is ANQGSEA in the germline V gene. This CDR3 has 12 amino acids. The ends were cut back, 8 bases at V and 4 bases at J, with 14 bases in the middle. CDR3 DNA sequence: TGCAGCATGGACACCTTCGGAGAGACCCAGTACTTC. Its translation is CSMDTFGETQYF.

The chain is built from TRBV27 and TRBJ2-7; D might be TRBD1 (6 bases). The CDR3 covers 13 residues. The V gene lost 8 bases and the J gene lost 2 bases, with 13 bases spanning the gap. Germline loops: CDR1 MNHEY, CDR2 SMNVEV (reference sequence). The CDR3 DNA reads as TGTGCCAGCGGGCGGACAGTGACCTACGAGCAGTACTTC. Amino acid sequence: CASGRTVTYEQYF.